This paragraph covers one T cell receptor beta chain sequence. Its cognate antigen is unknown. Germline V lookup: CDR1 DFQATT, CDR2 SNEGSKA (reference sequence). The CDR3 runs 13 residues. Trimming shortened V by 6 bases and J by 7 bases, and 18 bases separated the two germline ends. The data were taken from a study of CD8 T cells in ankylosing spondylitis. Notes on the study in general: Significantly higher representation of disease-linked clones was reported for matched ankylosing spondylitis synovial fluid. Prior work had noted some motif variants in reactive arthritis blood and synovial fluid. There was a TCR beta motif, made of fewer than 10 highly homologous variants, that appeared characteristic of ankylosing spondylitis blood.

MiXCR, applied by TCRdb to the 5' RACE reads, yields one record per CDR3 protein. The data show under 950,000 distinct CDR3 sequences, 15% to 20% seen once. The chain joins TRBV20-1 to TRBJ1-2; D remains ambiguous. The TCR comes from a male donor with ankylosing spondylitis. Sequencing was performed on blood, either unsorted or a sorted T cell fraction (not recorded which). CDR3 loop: CSARASTVGGYTF. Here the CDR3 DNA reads TGCAGTGCCCGGGCCAGCACCGTTGGTGGCTACACCTTC.